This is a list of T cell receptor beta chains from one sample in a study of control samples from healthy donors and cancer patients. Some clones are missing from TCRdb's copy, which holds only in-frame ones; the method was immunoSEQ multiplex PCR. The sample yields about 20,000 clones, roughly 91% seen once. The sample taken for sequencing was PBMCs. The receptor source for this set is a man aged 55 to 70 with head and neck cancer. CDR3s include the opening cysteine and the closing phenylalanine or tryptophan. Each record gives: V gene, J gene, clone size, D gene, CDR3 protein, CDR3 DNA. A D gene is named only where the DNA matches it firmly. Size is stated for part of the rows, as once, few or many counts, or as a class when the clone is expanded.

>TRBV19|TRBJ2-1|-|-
CASSPRGHEQFF
TGTGCCAGTAGTCCGAGGGGACATGAGCAGTTCTTC
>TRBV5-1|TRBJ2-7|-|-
CASSLTQGYEQYF
TGCGCCAGCAGCTTGACCCAGGGCTACGAGCAGTACTTC
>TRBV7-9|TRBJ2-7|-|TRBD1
CASSFRGQTSEQYF
TGTGCCAGCAGCTTTAGGGGACAGACAAGCGAGCAGTACTTC
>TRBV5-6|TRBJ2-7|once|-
CASSLPAGGYEQYF
TGTGCCAGCAGCTTGCCGGCAGGGGGGTACGAGCAGTACTTC
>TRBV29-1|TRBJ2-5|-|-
CSVDGGGKTQYF
TGCAGCGTTGACGGGGGTGGGAAGACCCAGTACTTC
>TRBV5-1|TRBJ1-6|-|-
CASSLDLPSRSPLHF
TGCGCCAGCAGCTTGGACCTTCCCTCCCGCTCACCCCTCCACTTT
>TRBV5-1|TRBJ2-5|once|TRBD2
CASSSGGKETQYF
TGCGCCAGCAGCTCGGGGGGGAAAGAGACCCAGTACTTC
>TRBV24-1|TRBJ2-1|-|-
CATSDLGGAGPRREQFF
TGTGCCACCAGTGATTTGGGGGGGGCGGGTCCCCGAAGGGAGCAGTTCTTC
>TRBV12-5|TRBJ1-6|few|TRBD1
CASGHPTGGSYNSPLHF
TGTGCTAGTGGTCACCCTACAGGGGGGTCCTATAATTCACCCCTCCACTTT
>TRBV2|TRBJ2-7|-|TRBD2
CATTSERGVYEQYF
TGTGCCACCACGAGCGAGCGGGGTGTTTACGAGCAGTACTTC
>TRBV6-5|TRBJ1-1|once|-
CASRPGVNTEAFF
TGTGCCAGCAGGCCGGGGGTGAACACTGAAGCTTTCTTT
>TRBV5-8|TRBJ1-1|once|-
CASSRWMGTMNTEAFF
TGTGCCAGCAGCCGCTGGATGGGGACCATGAACACTGAAGCTTTCTTT
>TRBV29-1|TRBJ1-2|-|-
CSVEDPLGSAGGYTF
TGCAGCGTTGAAGACCCGCTGGGGTCAGCGGGGGGCTACACCTTC
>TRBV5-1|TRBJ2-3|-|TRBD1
CASSTGQGSTDTQYF
TGCGCCAGCAGCACCGGACAGGGTAGCACAGATACGCAGTATTTT
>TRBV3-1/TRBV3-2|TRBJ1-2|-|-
CASSQQGLKGYTF
TGTGCCAGCAGCCAGCAAGGGTTGAAGGGCTACACCTTC
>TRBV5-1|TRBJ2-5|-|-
CASSLGREETQYF
TGCGCCAGCAGCTTAGGACGGGAGGAGACCCAGTACTTC
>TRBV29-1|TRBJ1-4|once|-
CSVTSVRNEKLFF
TGCAGCGTGACGTCCGTTCGTAATGAAAAACTGTTTTTT
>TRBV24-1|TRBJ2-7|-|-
CAVQSIGGSEQYF
TGTGCCGTACAGAGCATTGGGGGTTCCGAGCAGTACTTC
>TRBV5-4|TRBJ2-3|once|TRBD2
CASSPALRGGADTQYF
TGTGCCAGCAGCCCGGCCCTGCGGGGGGGCGCAGATACGCAGTATTTT
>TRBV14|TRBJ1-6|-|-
CASSQDLGRNNSPLHF
TGTGCCAGCAGCCAAGATTTAGGCAGAAATAATTCACCCCTCCACTTT
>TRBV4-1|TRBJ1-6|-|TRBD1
CASSQGQGNNSPLHF
TGCGCCAGCAGCCAAGGACAGGGAAATAATTCACCCCTCCACTTT
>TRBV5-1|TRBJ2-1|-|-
CASSLRHKEYNEQFF
TGCGCCAGCAGCCTCAGACATAAGGAATACAATGAGCAGTTCTTC
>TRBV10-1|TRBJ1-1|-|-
CASRYQGPTEAFF
TGCGCCAGCAGATATCAGGGACCCACTGAAGCTTTCTTT
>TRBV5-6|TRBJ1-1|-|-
CASSLYFGTEAFF
TGTGCCAGCAGCTTGTATTTCGGCACTGAAGCTTTCTTT
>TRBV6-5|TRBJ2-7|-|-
CASNVKGGGSYEQYF
TGTGCCAGCAATGTAAAGGGGGGGGGCTCCTACGAGCAGTACTTC
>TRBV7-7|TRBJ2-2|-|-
CASSWAGPYTGELFF
TGTGCTAGCAGCTGGGCCGGGCCTTACACCGGGGAGCTGTTTTTT
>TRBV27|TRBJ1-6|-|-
CASSLTGLPGSPLHF
TGTGCCAGCAGTTTAACCGGCCTCCCGGGTTCACCCCTCCACTTT
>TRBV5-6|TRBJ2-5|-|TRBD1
CATGRRQGVRMKETQYF
TGTGCCACCGGGCGGAGACAGGGGGTAAGAATGAAAGAGACCCAGTACTTC
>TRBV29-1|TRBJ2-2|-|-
CSVEDPPSGTIANTGELFF
TGCAGCGTTGAAGATCCCCCGAGTGGGACGATCGCGAACACCGGGGAGCTGTTTTTT
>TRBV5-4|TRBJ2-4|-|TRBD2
CASSSGGAQSKNIQYF
TGTGCCAGCAGTAGCGGGGGGGCTCAATCCAAAAACATTCAGTACTTC
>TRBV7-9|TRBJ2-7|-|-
CATSDYPAYEQYF
TGTGCCACCTCAGACTACCCGGCATACGAGCAGTACTTC
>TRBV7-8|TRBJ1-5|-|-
CASSPPGLSNQPQHF
TGTGCCAGCAGCCCCCCCGGACTGAGCAATCAGCCCCAGCATTTT
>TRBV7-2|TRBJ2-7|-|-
CASSPGYYSYEQYF
TGTGCCAGCAGCCCAGGATACTATTCCTACGAGCAGTACTTC
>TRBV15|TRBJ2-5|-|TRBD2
CATSRRTSGAETQYF
TGTGCCACCAGCAGGAGGACTAGCGGGGCTGAGACCCAGTACTTC
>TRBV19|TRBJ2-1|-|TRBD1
CASSVRQGLDEQFF
TGTGCCAGTAGTGTACGACAGGGTCTCGATGAGCAGTTCTTC
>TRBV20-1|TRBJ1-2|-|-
CSAKQGRGYTF
TGCAGTGCTAAACAGGGTCGGGGCTACACCTTC
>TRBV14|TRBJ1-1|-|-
CASSQDPGRANTEAFF
TGTGCCAGCAGCCAAGACCCAGGGAGGGCGAACACTGAAGCTTTCTTT
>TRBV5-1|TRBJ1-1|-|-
CASSLFRGHTEAFF
TGCGCCAGCAGCTTGTTTCGGGGGCACACTGAAGCTTTCTTT
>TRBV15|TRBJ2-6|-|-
CATTGLTYSGANVLTF
TGTGCCACCACAGGCCTAACCTACTCTGGGGCCAACGTCCTGACTTTC
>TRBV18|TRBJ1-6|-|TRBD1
CASSPPSRGGYSPLHF
TGTGCCAGCTCACCACCCTCTCGAGGGGGCTATTCACCCCTCCACTTT
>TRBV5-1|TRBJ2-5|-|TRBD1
CASSSGGGSETQYF
TGCGCCAGCAGCTCAGGGGGCGGATCAGAGACCCAGTACTTC
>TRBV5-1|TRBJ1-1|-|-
CASSLMSVSGAEAFF
TGCGCCAGCAGCTTGATGTCAGTGTCGGGAGCTGAAGCTTTCTTT
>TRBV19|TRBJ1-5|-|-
CASSIYGDSNQPQHF
TGTGCCAGTAGTATTTACGGGGACAGCAATCAGCCCCAGCATTTT
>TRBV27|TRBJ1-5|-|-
CASSLAGDRQPQHF
TGTGCCAGCAGTTTAGCAGGGGACCGACAGCCCCAGCATTTT
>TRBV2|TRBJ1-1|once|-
CASSEDPQYHTEAFF
TGTGCCAGCAGTGAAGACCCACAATACCACACTGAAGCTTTCTTT
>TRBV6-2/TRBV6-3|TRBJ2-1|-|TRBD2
CASSYGVAGYSYNEQFF
TGTGCCAGCAGTTACGGGGTAGCGGGGTACTCCTACAATGAGCAGTTCTTC
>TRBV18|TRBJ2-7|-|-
CASSPTGIYEQYF
TGTGCCAGCTCACCAACGGGAATCTACGAGCAGTACTTC